This TCR beta chain came from a study of blood T cell repertoires in COVID-19. Study context: Sample material is recorded as cDNA or gDNA derived from T cells, B-cell-depleted T cells, or PBMCs.

Some clones are missing from TCRdb's copy, which holds only in-frame ones; the method was immunoSEQ multiplex PCR. The repertoire holds some 350,000 clones, with more than 75% as singletons. In germline, CDR1 is LNHNV, CDR2 YYDKDF (reference sequence). V was pared by 4 bases and J by 4 bases, with 10 bases between. CDR3 length: 14 residues. V usage is TRBV15 and J usage is TRBJ1-4; D may be TRBD1 (5 bases). The material sequenced was PBMCs or T cells enriched from blood (not recorded which). The receptor's source is a woman aged 30 to 39 who had recovered from COVID-19. The DNA for the CDR3 is TGTGCCACCAGCACGGGGGATCATAATGAAAAACTGTTTTTT. The encoded protein is CATSTGDHNEKLFF.